The following is a T cell receptor (beta chain) sequence with its context. This clone's antigen is unknown. No base-level quality is on record; no much larger clone is a single base apart. The sample belongs to a study of blood T cell repertoires in COVID-19 (dated by TCRdb to the early 2020s). In terms of the full investigation: The collaborator samples originated in the United States, Italy and Spain and spanned the acute and convalescent phases of COVID-19. The material from the prospective study consisted of cDNA or gDNA derived from T cells, B-cell-depleted T cells, or PBMCs. The dataset comprised deeply sampled blood TCRbeta repertoires from subjects exposed to, actively infected with, or recovered from COVID-19. The repertoires were released in a freely available public database meant as a resource for research on the immune response to SARS-CoV-2. The samples were drawn from two sources: the first 160 participants of the ongoing ImmuneRACE study, and 1,000 to 1,500 subjects contributed by 6 global collaborators. Nearly every sample came with metadata listing a de-identified subject ID, COVID-19 status, age in years and sex. Where HLA class I and class II types were available, the types were taken from metadata supplied by the sample provider, not from assay-based typing. Study-wide findings and limitations: How much clinical and demographic metadata was included differed by source and by participant, and the metadata was provided uncurated.

Inclusive of the bounding cysteine and phenylalanine, the CDR3 is 17 residues long. Only the CDR3 portion is preserved as DNA: 51 bases, with reading frame beginning at the first base. CDR1 and CDR2 were assigned from the germline V gene (reference sequence) as SGHKS and YYEKEE. Trimming removed 0 bases from V and 0 bases from J, leaving 13 bases between the germline ends. TCRbeta CDR3 regions were amplified from genomic DNA by means of the immunoSEQ Assay, a bias-controlled multiplex PCR. For the original study's pipeline: Within the assay, amplification of reference gene primers was used to estimate how many nucleated cells each sample contained. To quantify the absolute abundance of each unique TCRbeta CDR3 rearrangement, sequence reads were collapsed and filtered. For each sample, productive Simpson clonality was calculated as the square root of Simpson's diversity index across productive rearrangements. TCRdb obtained this table from immuneACCESS and retained in-frame rearrangements with V and J assigned. These tables miss some clones; where compared with another copy, unresolved V genes account for less than half of the shortfall, and the remainder is unexplained. The D gene and trimming were derived from the DNA, and the V and J assignments and clone size from that table. The sample has 150,000 to 200,000 clones on record, approximately 87% of them singletons. Approximately 10% of the sample is taken by the ten largest.

At one collaborating source in Seattle, patients were enrolled during active infection and were followed longitudinally through the course of disease. Collaborating institutions collected whole blood in K2EDTA tubes following their own protocols. Collaborator samples were shipped for TCRbeta analysis as frozen whole blood, isolated PBMCs, or DNA extracted from either sample type. Sequencing used peripheral blood. The V gene is TRBV5-5 and the J gene is TRBJ1-3; the D gene is unclear. The sequence was obtained from a woman in her 70s with COVID-19, enrolled during active disease. DNA sequence: TGTGCCAGCAGCTTGGATTCTCCAGGCTTCTCTGGAAACACCATATATTTT. Its protein reads: CASSLDSPGFSGNTIYF.